This T cell receptor (beta chain) was sequenced for a study of blood T cell repertoires in COVID-19. Clones were read by immunoSEQ multiplex PCR, and TCRdb kept only the in-frame ones, dropping some. This table holds roughly 100,000 clones, more than 75% found once. This clone was detected once. This TCR was sampled from a man aged 45-65 years with active or convalescent COVID-19. The sequencing input was peripheral blood.

CDR3 coding DNA: TGTGCCAGCAGCGCTATAGCGGGGGGGCAGAATGAGCAGTTCTTC. This translates into CASSAIAGGQNEQFF. This chain joins TRBV6-4 and TRBJ2-1; 11 nucleotides line up with TRBD2. In germline, CDR1 is MRHNA, CDR2 SNTAGT. Trimming at V came to 6 bases and at J to 7 bases, leaving 8 bases not matched to a gene. CDR3 length: 15 amino acids.